This T cell receptor beta chain appears in the sequencing data of a study of blood T cell repertoires in COVID-19. Study details: Collection of acute and convalescent COVID-19 samples took place in the United States, Italy and Spain. The analysed material was cDNA or gDNA that came from T cells, B-cell-depleted T cells, or PBMCs.

Per the authors' pipeline: From reference gene primer amplification, estimates of nucleated cell counts were derived. Clones were read by immunoSEQ multiplex PCR, and TCRdb kept only the in-frame ones, dropping some. Clone size and V and J calls were adopted from that table, with D and trimming inferred from the DNA. Among around 300,000 clones, approximately 85% were seen once, and the ten largest hold 7.2%. Input material: peripheral blood. This TCR came from a human donor in a cohort sampled during active COVID-19.

DNA for the CDR3: TGTGCCAGCTCACCAATGCCGGGACAGGGCCTCCACGAGCAGTACTTC. Encoded protein: CASSPMPGQGLHEQYF. V usage is TRBV18 and J usage is TRBJ2-7; 9 bases align to TRBD1. J lost 5 bases, V lost 2 bases, and 10 bases had no gene match. Germline-derived CDR1 and CDR2 are KGHSH and LQKENI. The CDR3 loop spans 16 amino acids.